This is a list of T cell receptor beta chains from one sample in a study of graft-versus-host responses after intestinal transplantation. Libraries were prepared by immunoSEQ multiplex PCR; TCRdb keeps only in-frame clonotypes and omits some of them. This sample yields around 92,000 clones, of which 86% are seen a single time; about 1.5% belongs to the top ten. This sample comprised PBMCs, obtained 255 days after intestinal transplant. The source is a human patient who received an intestinal transplant, so some T cells may come from the graft donor. Both conserved end residues are trimmed from each CDR3. Each record gives: V gene, CDR3 protein.

TRBV5-1 | ASRGQGAGENEQF
TRBV4-1 | ASRRGHADNSPLH
TRBV5-1 | ASSLGSTSTDTQY
TRBV18 | ASQEDSYGYT
TRBV27 | ASSRQGPSYEQY
TRBV21-1 | ASSKSPFSSTDTQY
TRBV6-6 | ASSYMTGSYGYT
TRBV4-1 | ASSLFWGGADEQF
TRBV5-1 | ASSPQGQNSPLH
TRBV11-2 | ASSLGTGWTDTQY
TRBV2 | ASEGLRSLQETQY
TRBV7-8 | ASSLSRGLTSYEQY
TRBV2 | ASRASGRSNTEAF
TRBV28 | ASRPPGRTRREQY
TRBV10-3 | AISEKIDSNQPQH
TRBV6-5 | ASSQTRDEQF
TRBV27 | ASSPYRQGASTDTQY
TRBV6-6 | ASSPIGGNQPQH
TRBV10-3 | AISSTMSDRGTDTQY
TRBV28 | ASSTSYRGADNEQF
TRBV2 | ASKLLAGEPTDTQY
TRBV10-3 | AISVESWAGVTGELF
TRBV9 | ASSRSGGARDTQY
TRBV27 | ASSLYGGPYEQY
TRBV7-2 | ASSLISKAPYTPDGYT
TRBV27 | ASSPTDRGWFWYEQY
TRBV5-1 | ASSLAVLAGQGNTDTQY
TRBV13 | ASSLARAGTDTQY
TRBV7-8 | ASSSGVGPYEQY
TRBV29-1 | SVARRLNTEAF
TRBV30 | AWQNPGALYGYT
TRBV2 | ASSEQGGPTEAF
TRBV28 | ASSSPRGGQGLF
TRBV7-9 | ASSSRGGRGAKSTDTQY
TRBV4-1 | ASSQDWTESLSYEQY
TRBV5-1 | ATRTGGEETQY
TRBV7-9 | ASSPPGYGNEQY
TRBV5-1 | ASSLVQEQETQY
TRBV10-3 | AIRQGQPNTQY
TRBV23-1 | ASSPGTGSSNTEAF
TRBV10-2 | ASSEDGGEETQY
TRBV18 | ASSLGQGKANTEAF
TRBV7-2 | ATARGPEEKLF
TRBV15 | ATSREVRDILI
TRBV27 | ASSPRGGNEQF
TRBV28 | ASSLWTGGSNQPQH
TRBV4-2 | ASSPHSGRAHEQY
TRBV2 | ASSEALADTEAF
TRBV2 | ATLLGREGNEQY
TRBV28 | ASTPLRTSGGATDTQY
TRBV6-6 | ASSSSGNQPQH
TRBV7-9 | ASSLWTGGANYEQF
TRBV28 | ASRVRGGWGDGYT
TRBV28 | ASSPRTGNYGYT
TRBV5-1 | ASSRGLAGGQQF
TRBV7-3 | ASSEQGRAGELF
TRBV6-5 | ASSYSAPWGNQPQH
TRBV5-4 | ASSLGREVDTEAF
TRBV7-9 | ASSLRDRGRYTGELF
TRBV28 | ASSAYSDTYEQY